This TCR beta chain emerged from a study of blood T cell repertoires in COVID-19. Study as a whole: Acute and convalescent COVID-19 specimens originated in the United States, Italy and Spain.

The CDR3 has 14 amino acids. Germline V gene data show CDR1 as SGHRS and CDR2 as YFSETQ. With 3 bases clipped from V and 2 bases from J, the junction kept 4 bases outside the gene matches. While infection was still active, Seattle patients were enrolled and then followed longitudinally. As handled by the study authors: Nucleated cell counts were estimated from reference gene primer amplification. Libraries were prepared by immunoSEQ multiplex PCR; TCRdb keeps only in-frame clonotypes and omits some of them. V, J and clone size are taken as reported in that table, and D and trimming were inferred from the DNA itself. This sample has about 260,000 clones; approximately 88% occur once, and the top ten carry about a tenth.

This chain joins TRBV5-1 and TRBJ2-7, with 8 positions matching TRBD1. Sequencing used peripheral blood. This clonotype was sampled from a woman in her seventies with COVID-19, enrolled during active disease. The CDR3 DNA sequence: TGCGCCAGCAGCTCCTGGACAGGGACCTACGAGCAGTACTTC. This encodes CASSSWTGTYEQYF.